This TCR beta chain emerged from a study of blood T cell repertoires in COVID-19. Study as a whole: The United States, Italy and Spain were the sources of the acute and convalescent COVID-19 samples. PBMCs, B-cell-depleted T cells, or T cells provided the cDNA or gDNA that made up the material.

Study processing details: Amplification of reference gene primers provided the estimated nucleated cell counts. Sequencing used immunoSEQ multiplex PCR; TCRdb keeps in-frame clones, though not all of them. V, J and clone size are those of that table, while D and trimming were read from the DNA. Of under 300,000 clones in the sample, roughly four fifths were seen once. Germline CDR1 and CDR2: ENHRY and SYGVKD. V was pared by 8 bases and J by 2 bases, with 3 bases of the junction left unmatched. The CDR3 covers 12 residues. The sequencing input was peripheral blood. The genes are TRBV10-3 and TRBJ2-7; TRBD2 matches 7 bases. The receptor was derived from a woman aged 55-75 years with active or convalescent COVID-19. This CDR3 reads CAIREDPYEQYF. The DNA for the CDR3 is TGTGCCATCCGGGAGGACCCCTACGAGCAGTACTTC.